Described below is a single TCR beta chain sequence and its context. The target antigen is unknown. Libraries were prepared by immunoSEQ multiplex PCR; TCRdb keeps only in-frame clonotypes and omits some of them. The sample has roughly 9,400 clones; roughly 70% are singletons. The sample is drawn from a study of OX40 agonist ivuxolimab in advanced cancers. Study-level findings and limits: There were also nonresponders showing low normalized T-cell clonal expansion. Partial responders at 0.1-3.0 mg/kg showed near-lowest clonal expansion.

CDR3 length equals 13 residues. The ends were cut back, 4 bases at V and 3 bases at J, with 11 bases in the middle. Germline values: CDR1 SGHKS, CDR2 YYEKEE (reference sequence). Source: CD4+ or CD8+ T cells sorted from blood, taken in a trial of the OX40 agonist ivuxolimab. This receptor was identified in an adult with an advanced solid tumor such as melanoma, head and neck, liver or kidney cancer. This sequence joins TRBV5-5 and TRBJ2-7; D is undetermined. In DNA form, the CDR3 reads TGTGCCAGCAGCCTTACGCTGGGCTACGAGCAGTACTTC. This encodes CASSLTLGYEQYF.